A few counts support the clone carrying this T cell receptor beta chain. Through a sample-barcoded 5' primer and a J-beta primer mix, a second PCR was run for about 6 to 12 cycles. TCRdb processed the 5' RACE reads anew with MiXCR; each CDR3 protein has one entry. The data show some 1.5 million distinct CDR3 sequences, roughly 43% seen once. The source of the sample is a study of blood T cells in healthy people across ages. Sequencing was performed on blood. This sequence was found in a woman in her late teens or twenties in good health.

CDR3 region: CASSQAVQGAGQPQHF. CDR3 nucleotide sequence: TGTGCCAGCAGCCAAGCGGTCCAGGGGGCCGGTCAGCCCCAGCATTTT. This rearrangement joins TRBV3-1 to TRBJ1-5, with 8 bases lining up with TRBD1. The CDR3 is 16 amino acids. The germline V gene encodes CDR1 LGHDT and CDR2 YNNKEL (reference sequence). The junction had 8 bases not matched to a gene; V was cut back by 1 base and J by 6 bases.